Listed below are T cell receptor beta chains from one sample, sequenced in a study of blood T cell repertoires in COVID-19. Data came from immunoSEQ multiplex PCR; TCRdb stores just in-frame clones and leaves some out. The sample lists 150,000 to 200,000 clones; roughly 89% were seen once. The sequenced sample consisted of PBMCs or T cells enriched from blood (not recorded which). Receptor source: a woman in her forties with acute COVID-19. CDR3s include the opening cysteine and the closing phenylalanine or tryptophan. A D gene is named only where the DNA matches it firmly. Not every row has a clone size; where given, it reads once, few, many or a size class.

len	v_gene	j_gene	abundance	d_gene	CDR3nt	CDR3aa
15	TRBV9	TRBJ1-5	-	-	TGTGCCAGCAGCGTACCCAGGGAACTCAATCAGCCCCAGCATTTT	CASSVPRELNQPQHF
17	TRBV7-9	TRBJ2-2	-	TRBD1	TGTGCCAGCAGCTTAGGAGGGGACAGGGTGACCACCGGGGAGCTGTTTTTT	CASSLGGDRVTTGELFF
12	TRBV7-9	TRBJ2-7	-	-	TGTGCCAGCAGCTTAAAATCTTACGAGCAGTACTTC	CASSLKSYEQYF
14	TRBV3-1/TRBV3-2	TRBJ1-2	-	TRBD1	TGTGCCAGCAGCCACCGGGACAGGGATGGCGGCTACACCTTC	CASSHRDRDGGYTF
14	TRBV20-1	TRBJ2-3	-	-	TGCAGTGCTAGTCGGCGGGGTGAAACAGATACGCAGTATTTT	CSASRRGETDTQYF
13	TRBV11-2	TRBJ1-3	-	-	TGTGCCAGCAGCTTAGGCGGAATAAACACCATATATTTT	CASSLGGINTIYF
14	TRBV2	TRBJ1-1	-	-	TGTGCCAGCTGTATGGGGGCCGTGAACACTGAAGCTTTCTTT	CASCMGAVNTEAFF
12	TRBV25-1	TRBJ1-2	-	TRBD1	TGTGCCAGCAGTACCTTGGGACAGGGCCACACCTTC	CASSTLGQGHTF
12	TRBV7-2	TRBJ2-1	-	-	TGTGCCAGCAGCTTAGCCCGGGTTCAGCAGTTCTTC	CASSLARVQQFF
15	TRBV25-1	TRBJ2-1	-	-	TGTGCCAGCAGTGCGAGCGGAAGCTCCTACAATGAGCAGTTCTTC	CASSASGSSYNEQFF
15	TRBV9	TRBJ2-7	-	-	TGTGCCAGCAGCCCCGCGGGGACTGGGTCCTACGAGCAGTACTTC	CASSPAGTGSYEQYF
12	TRBV2	TRBJ1-3	-	-	TGTGCCAGCGGAGGACTGGGAGACACCATATATTTT	CASGGLGDTIYF
13	TRBV7-2	TRBJ2-7	-	TRBD1	TGTGCCAGCAGCCGGGACAGGTTGGTCCATCTCCACTTC	CASSRDRLVHLHF
15	TRBV2	TRBJ1-5	-	TRBD1	TGTGCCAGCAGTGAGGGGACAGGAGCCTATCAGCCCCAGCATTTT	CASSEGTGAYQPQHF
12	TRBV25-1	TRBJ1-4	-	-	TGTGCCAGCAGGGGGCTGAGGGAAAAACTGTTTTTT	CASRGLREKLFF
13	TRBV29-1	TRBJ2-5	-	-	TGCAGCGTTGAGACGAGACTATCCGAGACCCAGTACTTC	CSVETRLSETQYF
15	TRBV3-1/TRBV3-2	TRBJ2-1	-	-	TGTGCCAGCAGCCAAGTGCAGGCTGCCTACAATGAGCAGTTCTTC	CASSQVQAAYNEQFF
14	TRBV9	TRBJ1-6	-	-	TGTGCCAGCAGCGTAGTAGCGTATAATTCACCCCTCCACTTT	CASSVVAYNSPLHF
15	TRBV4-3	TRBJ2-2	-	-	TGCGCCAGCAGCCAAGAACCTAGATTTTCCGGGGAGCTGTTTTTT	CASSQEPRFSGELFF
13	TRBV12-3/TRBV12-4	TRBJ1-5	once	-	TGTGCCAGCAGTTTCGGGGGGGGGCAGCCCCAGCATTTT	CASSFGGGQPQHF
13	TRBV5-4	TRBJ2-7	-	-	TGTGCCAGCAGCTTGGACACCACCTACGAGCAGTACTTC	CASSLDTTYEQYF
15	TRBV7-2	TRBJ2-5	-	TRBD2	TGTGCCAGCAGCTCTCGGACTAGCGGGAGGCAGACCCAGTACTTC	CASSSRTSGRQTQYF
13	TRBV18	TRBJ2-7	once	-	TGTGCCAGCTCACAGACACAGGGCTACGAGCAGTACTTC	CASSQTQGYEQYF
17	TRBV7-2	TRBJ2-3	-	TRBD1	TGTGCCAGCAGCGCTAGAGACAGGGGGCGTGGCGCAGATACGCAGTATTTT	CASSARDRGRGADTQYF
16	TRBV19	TRBJ1-3	-	TRBD1	TGTGCCAGTCGTAGGACAGGGGGAAACTCGGGAAACACCATATATTTT	CASRRTGGNSGNTIYF
15	TRBV28	TRBJ2-7	-	TRBD1	TGTGCCAGCAGTTTCTCCGGGACAGGGGATTTTGAGCAGTACTTC	CASSFSGTGDFEQYF
17	TRBV6-1	TRBJ1-1	-	-	TGTGCCAGCAGTGATGCGGAGGGGCGCGGGGGAAACACTGAAGCTTTCTTT	CASSDAEGRGGNTEAFF
12	TRBV7-8	TRBJ2-7	-	-	TGTGCCAGCAGCCTTAGCTGGTACGAGCAGTACTTC	CASSLSWYEQYF
14	TRBV5-1	TRBJ2-7	-	TRBD1	TGCGCCAGCAGCAAATTGGGACAGGGGGTTTCGCAGTACTTC	CASSKLGQGVSQYF